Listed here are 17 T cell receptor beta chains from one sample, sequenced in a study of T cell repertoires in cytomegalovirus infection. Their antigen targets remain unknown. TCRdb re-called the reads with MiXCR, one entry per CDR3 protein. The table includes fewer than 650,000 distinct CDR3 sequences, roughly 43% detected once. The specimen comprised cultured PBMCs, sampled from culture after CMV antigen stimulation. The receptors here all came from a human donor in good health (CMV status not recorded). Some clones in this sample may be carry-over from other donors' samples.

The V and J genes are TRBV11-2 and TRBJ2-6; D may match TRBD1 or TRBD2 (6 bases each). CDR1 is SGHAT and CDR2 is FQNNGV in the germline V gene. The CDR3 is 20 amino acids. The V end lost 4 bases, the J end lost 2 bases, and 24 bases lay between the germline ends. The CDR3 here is CASSSLVGRGGSAGANVLTF. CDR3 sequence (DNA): TGTGCCAGCAGCTCCCTAGTTGGCAGGGGAGGATCGGCTGGGGCCAACGTCCTGACTTTC.

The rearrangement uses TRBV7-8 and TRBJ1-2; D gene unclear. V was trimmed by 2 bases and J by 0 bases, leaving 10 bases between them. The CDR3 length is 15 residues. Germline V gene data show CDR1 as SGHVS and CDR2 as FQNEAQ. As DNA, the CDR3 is TGTGCCAGCAGCTTAACATCGCCACCTAACTATGGCTACACCTTC. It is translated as CASSLTSPPNYGYTF. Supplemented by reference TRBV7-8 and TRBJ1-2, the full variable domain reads GAGVSQSPRYKVAKRGQDVALRCDPISGHVSLFWYQQALGQGPEFLTYFQNEAQLDKSGLPSDRFFAERPEGSVSTLKIQRTQQEDSAVYLCASSLTSPPNYGYTFGSGTRLTVV.

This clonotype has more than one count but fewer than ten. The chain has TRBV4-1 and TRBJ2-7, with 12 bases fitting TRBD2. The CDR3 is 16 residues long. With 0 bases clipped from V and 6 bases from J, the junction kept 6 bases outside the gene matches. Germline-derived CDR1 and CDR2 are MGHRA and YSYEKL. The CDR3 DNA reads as TGCGCCAGCAGCCAAGAAGGACTAGCGGGACTGGGCGAGCAGTACTTC. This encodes CASSQEGLAGLGEQYF.

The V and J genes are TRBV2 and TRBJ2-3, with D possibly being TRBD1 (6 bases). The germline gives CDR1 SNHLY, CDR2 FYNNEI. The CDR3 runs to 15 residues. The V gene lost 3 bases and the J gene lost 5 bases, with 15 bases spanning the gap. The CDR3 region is CASSEDRQGKDTQYF. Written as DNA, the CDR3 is TGTGCCAGCAGTGAGGATAGGCAGGGGAAAGATACGCAGTATTTT.

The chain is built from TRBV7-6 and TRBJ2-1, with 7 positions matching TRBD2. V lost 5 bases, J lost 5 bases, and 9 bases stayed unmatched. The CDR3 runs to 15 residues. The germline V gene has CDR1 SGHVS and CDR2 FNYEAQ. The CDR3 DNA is TGTGCCAGCAGCAAAATCGGCGGGAGAGACAATGAGCAGTTCTTC. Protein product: CASSKIGGRDNEQFF.

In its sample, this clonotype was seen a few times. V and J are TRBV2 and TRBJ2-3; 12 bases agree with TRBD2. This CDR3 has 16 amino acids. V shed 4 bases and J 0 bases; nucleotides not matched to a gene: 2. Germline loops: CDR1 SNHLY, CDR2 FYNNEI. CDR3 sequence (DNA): TGTGCCAGCAGTGGGACTAGCGGGGCAAGCACAGATACGCAGTATTTT. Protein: CASSGTSGASTDTQYF.

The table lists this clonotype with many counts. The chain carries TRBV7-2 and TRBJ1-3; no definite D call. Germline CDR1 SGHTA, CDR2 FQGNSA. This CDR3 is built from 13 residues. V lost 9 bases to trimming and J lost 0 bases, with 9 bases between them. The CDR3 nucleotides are TGTGCCAGTACAGCGTTCTCTGGAAACACCATATATTTT. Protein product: CASTAFSGNTIYF.

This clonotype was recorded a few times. The CDR3 DNA is TGTGCCAGCAGTGAATATCGGCTAGCGGGATCCGAGCAGTACTTC. This gives the protein CASSEYRLAGSEQYF. This rearrangement joins TRBV25-1 to TRBJ2-7, with 9 bases aligning to TRBD2. Germline V gene lookup returns CDR1 MGHDK and CDR2 SYGVNS. There are 15 residues in the CDR3. The V and J ends lost 0 bases and 6 bases, in that order; junction bases with no gene match: 6.

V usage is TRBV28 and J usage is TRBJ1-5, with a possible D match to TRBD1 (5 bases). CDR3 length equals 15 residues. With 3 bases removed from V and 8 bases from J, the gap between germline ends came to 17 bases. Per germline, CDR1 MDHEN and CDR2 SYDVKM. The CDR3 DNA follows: TGTGCCAGCAGTTTCTCCAGTTGGGACGAGAAGCCCCAGCATTTT. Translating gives CASSFSSWDEKPQHF. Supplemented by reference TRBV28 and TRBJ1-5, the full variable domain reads DVKVTQSSRYLVKRTGEKVFLECVQDMDHENMFWYRQDPGLGLRLIYFSYDVKMKEKGDIPEGYSVSREKKERFSLILESASTNQTSMYLCASSFSSWDEKPQHFGDGTRLSIL.

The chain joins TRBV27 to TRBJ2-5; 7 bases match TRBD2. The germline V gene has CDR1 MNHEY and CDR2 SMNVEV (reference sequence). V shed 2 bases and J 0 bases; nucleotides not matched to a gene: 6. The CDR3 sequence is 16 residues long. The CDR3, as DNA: TGTGCCAGCAGTTTAATGCGGGGGTCGTACCAAGAGACCCAGTACTTC. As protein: CASSLMRGSYQETQYF.

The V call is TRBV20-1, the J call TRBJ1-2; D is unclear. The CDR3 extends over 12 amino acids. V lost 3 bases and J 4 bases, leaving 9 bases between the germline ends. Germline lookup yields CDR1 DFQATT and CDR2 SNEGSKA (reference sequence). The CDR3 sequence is CSARVRTYGYTF. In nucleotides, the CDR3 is TGCAGTGCTAGGGTGAGAACCTATGGCTACACCTTC.

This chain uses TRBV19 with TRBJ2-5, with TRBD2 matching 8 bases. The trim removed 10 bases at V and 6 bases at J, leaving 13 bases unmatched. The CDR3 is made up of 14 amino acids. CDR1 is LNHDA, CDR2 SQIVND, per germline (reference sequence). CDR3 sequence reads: CATRRSGRDQTQYF. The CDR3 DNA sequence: TGTGCCACGCGAAGGAGCGGGAGAGATCAGACCCAGTACTTC.

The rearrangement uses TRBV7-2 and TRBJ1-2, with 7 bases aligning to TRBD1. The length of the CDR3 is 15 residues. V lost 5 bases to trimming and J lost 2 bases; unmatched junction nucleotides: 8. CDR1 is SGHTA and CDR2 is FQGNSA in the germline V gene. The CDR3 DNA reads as TGTGCCAGCAGCCCGCGGTCGGGACAGAACTATGGCTACACCTTC. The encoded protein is CASSPRSGQNYGYTF.

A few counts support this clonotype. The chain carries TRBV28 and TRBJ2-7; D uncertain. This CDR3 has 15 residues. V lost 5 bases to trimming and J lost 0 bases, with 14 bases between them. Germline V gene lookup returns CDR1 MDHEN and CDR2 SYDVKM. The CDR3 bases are TGTGCCAGCAGTCCCGAGGCAGGCAGCTCCTACGAGCAGTACTTC. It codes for CASSPEAGSSYEQYF.

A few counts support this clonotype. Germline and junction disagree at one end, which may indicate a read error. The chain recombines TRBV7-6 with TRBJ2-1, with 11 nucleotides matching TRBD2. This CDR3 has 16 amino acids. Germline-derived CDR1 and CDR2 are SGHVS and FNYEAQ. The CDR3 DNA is TGTGCCAGCAGCCTAGCGGGAGGCAACTCCTACAATGAGCAGTTCTTC. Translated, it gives CASSLAGGNSYNEQFF. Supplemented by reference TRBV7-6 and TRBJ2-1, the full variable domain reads GAGVSQSPRYKVTKRGQDVALRCDPISGHVSLYWYRQALGQGPEFLTYFNYEAQQDKSGLPNDRFSAERPEGSISTLTIQRTEQRDSAMYRCASSLAGGNSYNEQFFGPGTRLTVL.

CDR3 sequence (DNA): TGTGCCTCCAGAGCGGGGGCGAATTCACCCCTCCACTTT. It translates to CASRAGANSPLHF. The chain carries TRBV30 and TRBJ1-6; the D gene is possibly TRBD1 (6 bases). The V gene's germline CDR1 is GTSNPN and CDR2 SVGIG (reference sequence). This CDR3 spans 13 amino acids. Trimming pared 7 bases from V and 7 bases from J, leaving 14 bases between.

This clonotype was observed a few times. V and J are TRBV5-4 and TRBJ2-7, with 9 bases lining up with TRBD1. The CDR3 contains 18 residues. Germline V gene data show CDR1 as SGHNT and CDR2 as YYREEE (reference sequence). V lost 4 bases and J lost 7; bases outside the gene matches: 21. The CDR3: CASSLDRGTRHQGREQYF. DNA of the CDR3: TGTGCCAGCAGCCTGGACAGGGGAACCCGCCATCAAGGGAGAGAGCAGTACTTC.